This T cell receptor beta chain stems from a study of T-cell reconstitution after alpha-beta-depleted transplantation in children. This clonotype occurred many times. Its antigen is still unknown. Study findings and constraints: Reportedly, only several hundred clones from non-depleted graft cells drove alpha-beta T-cell counts at about two months. One year post-transplant, T-cell counts and diversity were largely derived from T cells produced anew.

During its preparation, the TCRbeta library received unique molecular identifiers. One entry per CDR3 protein, called by TCRdb with MiXCR from the PCR reads. The table records around 240,000 distinct CDR3 sequences, 6.5% to 9% of them present only once. This CDR3 comprises 12 residues. In germline, CDR1 is SQVTM, CDR2 ANQGSEA. V lost 7 bases, J lost 4 bases, and 11 bases lay in between. The J gene is TRBJ2-1, the V gene TRBV29-1; D might be TRBD2 (6 bases). This receptor was obtained from a male patient between 5 and 17 years old who had a stem cell transplant for acute lymphoblastic leukemia, so the T cells may come from the graft donor. Material: PBMCs, mostly from graft donor cells, obtained 180 days after TCRalphabeta/CD19-depleted stem cell transplant. The CDR3: CSGGVGYNEQFF. Here the CDR3 DNA reads TGCAGCGGGGGGGTAGGGTACAATGAGCAGTTCTTC.